This T cell receptor beta chain emerged from a study of cytomegalovirus exposure and HLA in healthy donors. Study results and caveats: Association of a missense DCLRE1C variant with TCR beta V- and J-gene trimming was reported in a later analysis. CMV serostatus stood as the only immune exposure information on hand. Another analysis was done later, and it associated fewer than 20,000 TCR beta sequences with HLA alleles at 0.05 false discovery rate.

The primer mix had 60 Vbeta and 13 Jbeta primers. The repertoire was sequenced with immunoSEQ multiplex PCR; TCRdb's copy has only in-frame clones and lacks some. The profile shows 140,000 to 150,000 clones, around 75% of them singletons. Note on this clone: Its target is not known.

Trimming took 3 bases from V and 2 from J, leaving 16 bases between them. The germline V gene encodes CDR1 SGDLS and CDR2 YYNGEE. This CDR3 is 16 amino acids long. The chain uses TRBV9 and TRBJ2-3; maybe TRBD1 (5 bases). This clonotype was obtained from a woman in her thirties or forties in good health and CMV-seronegative. Material: PBMCs. Here the CDR3 DNA reads TGTGCCAGCAGCGCGGTCCTCGGACAAAACACAGATACGCAGTATTTT. It is translated as CASSAVLGQNTDTQYF.